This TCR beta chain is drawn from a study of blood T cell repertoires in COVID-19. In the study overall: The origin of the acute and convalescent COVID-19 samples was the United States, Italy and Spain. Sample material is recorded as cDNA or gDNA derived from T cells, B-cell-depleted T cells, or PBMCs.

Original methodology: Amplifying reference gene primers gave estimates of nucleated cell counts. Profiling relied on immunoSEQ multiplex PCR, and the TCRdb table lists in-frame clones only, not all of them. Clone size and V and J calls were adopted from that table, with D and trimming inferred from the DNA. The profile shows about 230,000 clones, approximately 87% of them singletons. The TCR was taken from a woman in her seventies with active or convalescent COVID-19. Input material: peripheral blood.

CDR3 in DNA: TGTGCCATCTCAGTGATGGGCCCTAGCGGGGGTAGGAATGAGCAGTTCTTC. The encoded protein is CAISVMGPSGGRNEQFF. The chain couples TRBV10-3 to TRBJ2-1; TRBD2 matches at 10 bases. CDR3 size: 17 residues. V was pared by 8 bases and J by 7 bases, with 17 bases of the junction left unmatched. Germline values: CDR1 ENHRY, CDR2 SYGVKD.